The sequence of this T cell receptor beta chain was determined in a study of blood T cell repertoires in COVID-19. In germline, CDR1 is LNHDA, CDR2 SQIVND (reference sequence). Trimming took 6 bases from V and 7 from J; bases not matched to a gene: 6. The CDR3 runs 14 residues. Only in-frame clones appear in the TCRdb table, and some are missing; sequencing was by immunoSEQ multiplex PCR. The table shows 60,000 to 90,000 clones, with 87% occurring only once. J is TRBJ1-5 and V is TRBV19; 10 bases match TRBD1. This TCR was sampled from an elderly woman with active or convalescent COVID-19. Sequencing input: peripheral blood. CDR3 residues: CASSPGTGEQPQHF. The CDR3 coding sequence is TGTGCCAGTAGCCCAGGGACAGGGGAACAGCCCCAGCATTTT.